The 30 T cell receptor beta chains below come from one sample, sequenced in a study of blood T cell repertoires in COVID-19. Produced via immunoSEQ multiplex PCR; TCRdb's table is partial and in-frame only. The sample records over 250,000 clones, around nine tenths being singletons. Sequenced input: peripheral blood. These receptors were taken from a man aged 45-60 years with acute or convalescent COVID-19.

The chain has TRBV7-8 and TRBJ2-7, with 8 positions matching TRBD1. Looked up from germline, CDR1 is SGHVS and CDR2 is FQNEAQ. The CDR3 runs to 14 residues. The V gene end was trimmed by 5 bases and the J gene end by 4 bases; junction bases not matched to a gene: 7. CDR3 loop: CASSRGQGGYEQYF. The CDR3 bases are TGTGCCAGCAGCCGCGGACAGGGCGGGTACGAGCAGTACTTC.

The chain recombines TRBV5-1 with TRBJ2-1, with 7 bases fitting TRBD2. The CDR3 totals 16 residues. The germline CDR1 and CDR2 sequences are SGHRS and YFSETQ. Trimming removed 0 bases from V and 4 bases from J; junction bases left unmatched: 7. Here the CDR3 reads CASSLGGGGPYNEQFF. CDR3 DNA sequence: TGCGCCAGCAGCTTGGGGGGCGGGGGACCTTACAATGAGCAGTTCTTC.

The chain is built from TRBV7-3 and TRBJ2-2, with D maybe TRBD1 (5 bases). The CDR3 consists of 16 residues. Germline-derived CDR1 and CDR2 are SGHTA and FQGTGA. V lost 4 bases and J lost 1, with 13 bases in between. The CDR3 sequence: CASSSPSGQNTGELFF. In nucleotides, the CDR3 is TGTGCCAGCAGCTCCCCTTCCGGACAGAACACCGGGGAGCTGTTTTTT.

As regards this clone: The same CDR3 also results from other DNA sequences found in this sample. The chain couples TRBV15 to TRBJ1-2; no clear D gene. This CDR3 spans 13 amino acids. Between the trimmed V and J ends, which lost 0 bases and 3 bases, there was a span of 5 bases. Germline CDR1 reads LNHNV; CDR2 reads YYDKDF (reference sequence). The CDR3 is CATSREADYGYTF. CDR3 nucleotides: TGTGCCACCAGCAGAGAGGCCGACTATGGCTACACCTTC.

This chain uses TRBV30 with TRBJ2-5; D might be TRBD2 (6 bases). The germline gives CDR1 GTSNPN, CDR2 SVGIG (reference sequence). The CDR3 is 14 amino acids. V lost 4 bases, J lost 7 bases, and 19 bases lay in between. The CDR3 nucleotides read TGTGCCTGGAATAAGGAAAGGGGAGGAGCGACCCAGTACTTC. Translation: CAWNKERGGATQYF.

The J gene is TRBJ2-6, the V gene TRBV30; TRBD1 matches 9 bases. The CDR3 is 16 residues long. CDR1 and CDR2 (germline): GTSNPN, SVGIG (reference sequence). The V and J ends lost 3 bases and 4 bases, in that order; junction bases with no gene match: 7. CDR3 sequence: CAWSRDRAAGANVLTF. The CDR3, as DNA: TGTGCCTGGAGCCGGGACAGGGCTGCCGGGGCCAACGTCCTGACTTTC.

This sequence joins TRBV11-3 and TRBJ2-7, with D maybe TRBD2 (5 bases). Germline lookup yields CDR1 SGHNT and CDR2 YENEEA. The V and J ends lost 1 base and 3 bases respectively, with 10 bases between them. This CDR3 spans 14 amino acids. In nucleotides, the CDR3 is TGTGCCAGCAGCTTAGGGCCCGGGGACTACGAGCAGTACTTC. Its protein product is CASSLGPGDYEQYF.

This chain links TRBV9 with TRBJ2-5, with TRBD2 identical over 7 bases. Germline V gene sequence: CDR1 SGDLS, CDR2 YYNGEE. The V and J ends lost 2 bases and 2 bases, in that order; junction bases with no gene match: 3. CDR3 length equals 14 residues. The CDR3 DNA is TGTGCCAGCAGCGTTGGGGGGGAACAAGAGACCCAGTACTTC. Translated: CASSVGGEQETQYF. The whole variable domain, remainder taken from reference TRBV9 and TRBJ2-5, is DSGVTQTPKHLITATGQRVTLRCSPRSGDLSVYWYQQSLDQGLQFLIQYYNGEERAKGNILERFSAQQFPDLHSELNLSSLELGDSALYFCASSVGGEQETQYFGPGTRLLVL.

This chain connects TRBV4-1 to TRBJ1-4; tentative D call: TRBD1 (5 bases). Per the germline V gene, CDR1 is MGHRA and CDR2 is YSYEKL. Trimming stripped 8 bases from V and 3 bases from J, with 16 bases between. This CDR3 has 15 residues. The CDR3 DNA sequence: TGCGCCAGCGGTATTAGACAGAGCCCTAATGAAAAACTGTTTTTT. Amino acids: CASGIRQSPNEKLFF.

The genes are TRBV18 and TRBJ1-2; maybe TRBD1 (5 bases). The CDR3 has 16 residues. Per germline, CDR1 KGHSH and CDR2 LQKENI. V was pared by 4 bases and J by 0 bases, with 15 bases between. The CDR3 loop reads CASSHVGPATNYGYTF. The CDR3 DNA is TGTGCCAGCTCACACGTGGGGCCGGCTACTAACTATGGCTACACCTTC.

The chain uses TRBV5-1 and TRBJ2-1, with D unresolved. Trimming left V 4 bases short and J 7 bases short, with 18 bases between. Germline V gene lookup returns CDR1 SGHRS and CDR2 YFSETQ. This CDR3 has 15 amino acids. CDR3 amino acids: CASSPQDTFVNEQFF. The CDR3 coding sequence is TGCGCCAGCAGCCCTCAGGATACCTTTGTTAATGAGCAGTTCTTC. Variable domain in full (rest from reference TRBV5-1 and TRBJ2-1): KAGVTQTPRYLIKTRGQQVTLSCSPISGHRSVSWYQQTPGQGLQFLFEYFSETQRNKGNFPGRFSGRQFSNSRSEMNVSTLELGDSALYLCASSPQDTFVNEQFFGPGTRLTVL.

The chain carries TRBV5-1 and TRBJ2-1; D is possibly TRBD2 (6 bases). The V gene lost 4 bases and the J gene lost 4 bases, with 15 bases spanning the gap. The V gene's germline CDR1 is SGHRS and CDR2 YFSETQ. There are 15 residues in the CDR3. The CDR3 protein is CASSRGGHQYNEQFF. CDR3 DNA sequence: TGCGCCAGCAGCCGCGGAGGGCATCAGTACAATGAGCAGTTCTTC.

V and J are TRBV30 and TRBJ2-3, with TRBD1 as a possible D gene (5 bases). Looked up from germline, CDR1 is GTSNPN and CDR2 is SVGIG (reference sequence). This CDR3 has 14 residues. The V end lost 1 base, the J end lost 3 bases, and 11 bases lay between the germline ends. The CDR3 region has the DNA TGTGCCTGGAGTGCAGGGATGGGGACAGATACGCAGTATTTT. Encoded protein: CAWSAGMGTDTQYF.

The rearrangement joins TRBV5-1 to TRBJ1-4; no clear D. CDR3 length: 15 residues. In germline, CDR1 is SGHRS, CDR2 YFSETQ. V dropped 4 bases and J dropped 0 bases, with 10 bases sitting between them. CDR3: CASSPYSATNEKLFF. In DNA form, the CDR3 reads TGCGCCAGCAGCCCCTACAGTGCAACTAATGAAAAACTGTTTTTT.

This chain joins TRBV2 and TRBJ1-4, with 8 bases identical to TRBD1. This CDR3 is 14 amino acids long. With V trimmed by 6 bases and J by 7 bases, 7 bases remained unmatched. CDR1 SNHLY and CDR2 FYNNEI come from the germline V gene. The CDR3 loop is CASRDREGSEKLFF. In DNA, the CDR3 is TGTGCCAGCAGGGACAGGGAGGGTAGTGAAAAACTGTTTTTT.

The V gene is TRBV29-1, the J gene TRBJ2-7; a possible D gene is TRBD1 (6 bases). V lost 2 bases to trimming and J lost 4 bases, with 18 bases between them. The CDR3 sequence is 15 residues long. Germline loops: CDR1 SQVTM, CDR2 ANQGSEA. The CDR3 bases are TGCAGCGTTGAAACAGGGATTCCTTCACAATACGAGCAGTACTTC. This translates into CSVETGIPSQYEQYF.

V usage is TRBV19 and J usage is TRBJ1-2, with 9 bases identical to TRBD1. The CDR3 runs to 14 residues. Germline CDR1 and CDR2: LNHDA and SQIVND (reference sequence). Losses at the gene ends were 6 bases for V and 0 bases for J; bases not matched to a gene: 2. The CDR3 sequence is CASRGTGTNYGYTF. In nucleotides, the CDR3 is TGTGCCAGTAGGGGGACAGGGACTAACTATGGCTACACCTTC.

The gene calls are TRBV10-3 and TRBJ1-4; D not resolved. The CDR3 has 12 amino acids. CDR1 is ENHRY, CDR2 SYGVKD, per germline. The V and J ends lost 3 bases and 8 bases respectively, with 7 bases between them. The DNA for the CDR3 is TGTGCCATCAGTGAAAACTTGGAAAAACTGTTTTTT. Its translation: CAISENLEKLFF.

This clone was counted a single time. The chain joins TRBV4-1 to TRBJ2-7, with TRBD1 matching over 9 bases. Unmatched junction bases numbered 9, after V lost 4 bases and J lost 5 bases. The CDR3 is 15 residues long. The germline V gene encodes CDR1 MGHRA and CDR2 YSYEKL. The CDR3 DNA sequence: TGCGCCAGCAGCCCCCGGGACAGGGACGGGGACGAGCAGTACTTC. Residues: CASSPRDRDGDEQYF.

The chain has TRBV24-1 and TRBJ1-3, with 10 bases lining up with TRBD1. With 7 bases clipped from V and 4 bases from J, the junction kept 9 bases outside the gene matches. Germline CDR1 and CDR2: KGHDR and SFDVKD. The CDR3 length is 16 residues. CDR3 bases: TGTGCCACCAGCTACTTTGACAGGGGGCCCGGAAACACCATATATTTT. It specifies CATSYFDRGPGNTIYF.

The V call is TRBV6-5, the J call TRBJ2-7, with a weak D call TRBD2 (6 bases). CDR1 is MNHEY, CDR2 SVGAGI, per germline. V was trimmed by 8 bases and J by 3 bases, leaving 14 bases between them. This CDR3 spans 13 amino acids. This chain's CDR3 is CASGPGLLYEQYF. CDR3 coding DNA: TGTGCCAGCGGCCCGGGACTCCTCTACGAGCAGTACTTC.

This clone was observed a single time. The genes are TRBV9 and TRBJ2-7, with D perhaps TRBD1 (5 bases). The CDR3 extends over 14 amino acids. The V end lost 2 bases, the J end lost 6 bases, and 15 bases lay between the germline ends. Germline V CDR1 and CDR2: SGDLS, YYNGEE. The CDR3 sequence is CASSVGHIRGEQYF. CDR3 nucleotide sequence: TGTGCCAGCAGCGTCGGACATATTCGAGGCGAGCAGTACTTC.

The chain is built from TRBV12-5 and TRBJ1-5, with D possibly matching TRBD1 (5 bases). Trimming took 2 bases from V and 0 from J, leaving 11 bases between them. Germline assignment: CDR1 LGHNT and CDR2 FRNRAP. There are 16 residues in the CDR3. CDR3 protein: CASGLPSGDSNQPQHF. DNA of the CDR3: TGTGCTAGTGGTTTGCCATCGGGGGATAGCAATCAGCCCCAGCATTTT. Supplemented by reference TRBV12-5 and TRBJ1-5, the full variable domain reads DARVTQTPRHKVTEMGQEVTMRCQPILGHNTVFWYRQTMMQGLELLAYFRNRAPLDDSGMPKDRFSAEMPDATLATLKIQPSEPRDSAVYFCASGLPSGDSNQPQHFGDGTRLSIL.

The rearrangement uses TRBV9 and TRBJ2-1; TRBD2 agrees at 8 bases. The CDR3 consists of 15 residues. V lost 3 bases to trimming and J lost 9 bases; unmatched junction nucleotides: 11. Per germline, CDR1 SGDLS and CDR2 YYNGEE. Here the CDR3 reads CASSELAGPWGEQFF. The CDR3 DNA sequence: TGTGCCAGCAGCGAGTTAGCGGGACCCTGGGGTGAGCAGTTCTTC.

The chain couples TRBV13 to TRBJ2-3, with 8 bases lining up with TRBD2. Germline V gene sequence: CDR1 PRHDT, CDR2 FYEKMQ (reference sequence). This CDR3 is 16 amino acids long. J was trimmed by 1 base and V by 7 bases; bases with no gene match: 10. CDR3 DNA sequence: TGTGCCAGCACTTCCGGGAGGGGAGATGGCACAGATACGCAGTATTTT. This sequence encodes CASTSGRGDGTDTQYF.

For this clone: Other DNA sequences from this sample encode an identical CDR3 as well. This chain joins TRBV5-1 and TRBJ2-7, with 10 bases aligning to TRBD1. Trimming removed 3 bases from V and 2 bases from J; junction bases left unmatched: 2. From germline, CDR1 is SGHRS and CDR2 YFSETQ. The CDR3 runs to 14 residues. CDR3 bases: TGCGCCAGCAGCTCCGGACAGGGGGCCTACGAGCAGTACTTC. This gives the protein CASSSGQGAYEQYF.

The rearrangement links TRBV7-3 to TRBJ2-7; TRBD2 is a possible D gene (7 bases). Germline-derived CDR1 and CDR2 are SGHTA and FQGTGA. The CDR3 sequence is 15 residues long. Trimming took 1 base from V and 1 from J, leaving 11 bases between them. The CDR3 nucleotides read TGTGCCAGCAGCTTAATCGGGGGGCGATCCTACGAGCAGTACTTC. It translates to CASSLIGGRSYEQYF.

The chain has TRBV5-4 and TRBJ1-4; TRBD1 aligns across 9 bases. Trimming removed 5 bases from V and 0 bases from J; junction bases left unmatched: 5. This CDR3 has 16 residues. CDR1 is SGHNT and CDR2 is YYREEE in the germline V gene (reference sequence). CDR3 DNA sequence: TGTGCCAGCAGTTCAACAGGGGGCACAACTAATGAAAAACTGTTTTTT. Translating gives CASSSTGGTTNEKLFF.

The rearrangement links TRBV6-4 to TRBJ2-2; possible D gene TRBD1, 6 bases. Trimming removed 5 bases from V and 0 bases from J, with 13 bases in between. CDR3 size: 16 residues. Germline CDR1 MRHNA, CDR2 SNTAGT. CDR3 in amino acids: CASSIQGPTNTGELFF. CDR3 DNA: TGTGCCAGCAGTATACAGGGACCCACGAACACCGGGGAGCTGTTTTTT.

This chain connects TRBV21-1 to TRBJ2-1; the table's D call, TRBD2, has no DNA check behind it. TRBV21-1 counts as a pseudogene. This CDR3 is 18 amino acids long. CDR3 nucleotides: TGTGCCAGCAGCAAAGGGCACCTGACTAGGCGGGCCTACAATGAGCAGTTCTTC. Its translation is CASSKGHLTRRAYNEQFF.